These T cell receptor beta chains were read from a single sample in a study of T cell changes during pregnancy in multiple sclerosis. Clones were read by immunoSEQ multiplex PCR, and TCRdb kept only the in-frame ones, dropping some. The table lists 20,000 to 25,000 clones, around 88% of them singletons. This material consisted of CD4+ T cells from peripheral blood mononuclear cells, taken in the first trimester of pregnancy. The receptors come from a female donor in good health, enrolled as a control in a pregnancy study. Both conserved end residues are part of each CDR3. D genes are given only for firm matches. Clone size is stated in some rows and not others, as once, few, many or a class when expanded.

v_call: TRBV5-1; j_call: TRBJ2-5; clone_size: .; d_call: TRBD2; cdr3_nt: TGCGCCAGCAGCCCTTCAGCGGGAGGTGCGCTGCGAGAGACCCAGTACTTC; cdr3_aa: CASSPSAGGALRETQYF
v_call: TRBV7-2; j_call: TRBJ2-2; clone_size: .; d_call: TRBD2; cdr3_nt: TGTGCCAGCAGATTCCGCAGGACTAGCGGGGGGGCCGGGGAGCTGTTTTTT; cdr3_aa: CASRFRRTSGGAGELFF
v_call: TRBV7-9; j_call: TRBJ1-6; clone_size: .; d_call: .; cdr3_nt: TGTGCCAGCAGCTTTCGACAGGATAATTCACCCCTCCACTTT; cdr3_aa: CASSFRQDNSPLHF
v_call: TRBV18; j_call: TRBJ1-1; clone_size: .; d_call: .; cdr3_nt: TGTGCCAGCTCACCACCGGAGCAGTTGAACACTGAAGCTTTCTTT; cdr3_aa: CASSPPEQLNTEAFF
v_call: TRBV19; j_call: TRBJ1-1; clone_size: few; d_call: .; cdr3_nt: TGTGCCAGTAGTATAGACGGCGCAGGTGGTGAAGCTTTCTTT; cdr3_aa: CASSIDGAGGEAFF
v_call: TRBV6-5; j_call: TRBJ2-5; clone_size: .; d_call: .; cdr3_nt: TGTGCCAGCCGAAGGGGGAAAGAGACCCAGTACTTC; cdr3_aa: CASRRGKETQYF
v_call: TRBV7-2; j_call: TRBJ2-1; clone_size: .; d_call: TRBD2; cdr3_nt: TGTGCCAGCAGCCCAGGACTAGCGCGGAACAGGGGCAATGAGCAGTTCTTC; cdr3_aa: CASSPGLARNRGNEQFF
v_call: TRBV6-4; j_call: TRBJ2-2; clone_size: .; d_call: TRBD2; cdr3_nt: TGTGCCAGCAGTGACCTGATAGCGGGGGGCACCGGGGAGCTGTTTTTT; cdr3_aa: CASSDLIAGGTGELFF
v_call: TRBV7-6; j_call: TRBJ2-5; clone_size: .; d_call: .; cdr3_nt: TGTGCCAGCAGCTCATCTTACATAGAGACCCAGTACTTC; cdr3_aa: CASSSSYIETQYF
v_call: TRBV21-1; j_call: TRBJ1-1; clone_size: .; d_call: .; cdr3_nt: TGTGCCAGCAGCAAGGGGTGGTGGCAGGGAAGGTATGCGAACACTGAAGCTTTCTTT; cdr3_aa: CASSKGWWQGRYANTEAFF
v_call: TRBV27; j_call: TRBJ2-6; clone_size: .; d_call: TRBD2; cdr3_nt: TGTGCCAGCAGTTTTTTGTTACTAGCGGGAGACTCTGGGGCCAACGTCCTGACTTTC; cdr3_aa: CASSFLLLAGDSGANVLTF
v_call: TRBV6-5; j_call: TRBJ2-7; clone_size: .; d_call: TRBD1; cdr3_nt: TGTGCCAACAGGACAGGGGGCCGCGAGCAGTACTTC; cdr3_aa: CANRTGGREQYF
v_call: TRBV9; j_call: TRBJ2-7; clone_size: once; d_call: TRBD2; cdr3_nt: TGTGCCAGCACTCCCGGGCCTAGCGGGAGCCACGAGCAGTACTTC; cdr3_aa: CASTPGPSGSHEQYF
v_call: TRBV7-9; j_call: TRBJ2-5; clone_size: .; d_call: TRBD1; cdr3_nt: TGTGCCAGCAGGACAGGGGCCCAAGAGACCCAGTACTTC; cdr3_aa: CASRTGAQETQYF
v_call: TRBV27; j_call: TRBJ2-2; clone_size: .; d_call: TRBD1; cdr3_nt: TGTGCCAGCAGTCCCTTGGGGACAGGGAACACCGGGGAGCTGTTTTTT; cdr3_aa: CASSPLGTGNTGELFF
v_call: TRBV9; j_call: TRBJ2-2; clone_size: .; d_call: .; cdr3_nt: TGTGCCAGCAGCCCAGACACCGGGGAGCTGTTTTTT; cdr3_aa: CASSPDTGELFF
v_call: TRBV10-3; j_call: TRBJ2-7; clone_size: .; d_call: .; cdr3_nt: TGTGCCTTTGGGGGGGGCCCCGACGAGCAGTACTTC; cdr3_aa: CAFGGGPDEQYF
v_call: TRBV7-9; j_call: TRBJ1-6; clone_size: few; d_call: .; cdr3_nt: TGTGCCTCTAGGGAGGGAAATTCACCCCTCCACTTT; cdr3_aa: CASREGNSPLHF
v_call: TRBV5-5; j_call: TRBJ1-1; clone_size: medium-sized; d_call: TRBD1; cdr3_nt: TGTGCCAGCAGCTTACGACAGGGGGCCGGGAACACTGAAGCTTTCTTT; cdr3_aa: CASSLRQGAGNTEAFF
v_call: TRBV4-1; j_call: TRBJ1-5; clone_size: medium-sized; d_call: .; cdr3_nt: TGCGCCAGCAGCCAAGTTTTAGTTGGGAGGGGGAATCAGCCCCAGCATTTT; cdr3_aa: CASSQVLVGRGNQPQHF
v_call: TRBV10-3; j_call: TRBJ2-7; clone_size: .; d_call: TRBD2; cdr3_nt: TGTGCCATCAGTGAGTCGGGGACTAGCGGGGGCTCTTTC; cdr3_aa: CAISESGTSGGSF
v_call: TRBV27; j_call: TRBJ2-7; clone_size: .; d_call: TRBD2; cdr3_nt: TGTGCCAGCAGTACCGGACTAGCGGCCAGCTCCTACGAGCAGTACTTC; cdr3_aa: CASSTGLAASSYEQYF
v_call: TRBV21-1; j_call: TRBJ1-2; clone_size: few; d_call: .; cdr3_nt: TGTGCCAGCAGCAAAGGGGGACAGGGGGCTTGGCGAGGCTACACCTTC; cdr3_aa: CASSKGGQGAWRGYTF
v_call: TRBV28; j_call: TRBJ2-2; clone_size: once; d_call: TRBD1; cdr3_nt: TGTGCCAGCAGTCCACAGGGGTATGGGGGCACCGGGGAGCTGTTTTTT; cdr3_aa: CASSPQGYGGTGELFF
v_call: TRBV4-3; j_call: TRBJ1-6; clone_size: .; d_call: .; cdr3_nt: TGCGCCAGCAGCCACGCCCGGGGGGGTACAAATTCACCCCTCCACTTT; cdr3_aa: CASSHARGGTNSPLHF
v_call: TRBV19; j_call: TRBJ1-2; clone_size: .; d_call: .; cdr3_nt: TGTGCCAGTAGTCTTTTAACAGACTATGGCTACACCTTC; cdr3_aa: CASSLLTDYGYTF
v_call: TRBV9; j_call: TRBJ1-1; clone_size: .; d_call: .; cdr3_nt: TGTGCCAGCAGCCCCCGACAGTTACCTGAAGCTTTCTTT; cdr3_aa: CASSPRQLPEAFF
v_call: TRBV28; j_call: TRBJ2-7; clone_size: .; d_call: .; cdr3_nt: TGTGCCAGCAGTTTTGCCTTTTCCCCAGCCGGGACACAGACCTCCTACGAGCAGTACTTC; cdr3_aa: CASSFAFSPAGTQTSYEQYF
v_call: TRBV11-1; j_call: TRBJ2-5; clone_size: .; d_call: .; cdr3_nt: TGTGCCAGCAGCCCCCGGACATCCCCAGAGACCCAGTACTTC; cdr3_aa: CASSPRTSPETQYF
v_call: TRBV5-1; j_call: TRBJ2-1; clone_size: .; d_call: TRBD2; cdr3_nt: TGCGCCAGCAGCTTGGGGCTAGCGGGCCGCAATGAGCAGTTCTTC; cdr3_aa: CASSLGLAGRNEQFF
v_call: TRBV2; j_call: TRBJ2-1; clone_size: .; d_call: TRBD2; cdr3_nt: TGTGCCAGCAGACTTGGGACTAGCGGGTCCTACAATGAGCAGTTCTTC; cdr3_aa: CASRLGTSGSYNEQFF
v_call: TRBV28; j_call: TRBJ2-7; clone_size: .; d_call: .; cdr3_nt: TGTGCCAGCAGTTTAGCGGGGCAGAACTACGAGCAGTACTTC; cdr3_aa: CASSLAGQNYEQYF
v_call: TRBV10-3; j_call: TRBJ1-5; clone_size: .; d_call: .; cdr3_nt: TGTGCCATCAGTGATGGGCCCGGCCAAAAACTTTTTTTT; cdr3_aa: CAISDGPGQKLFF
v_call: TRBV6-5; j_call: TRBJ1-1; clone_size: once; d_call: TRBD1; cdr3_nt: TGTGCCAGCAGTAACTCGGGACAGGGAGGAGCTTTCTTT; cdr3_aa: CASSNSGQGGAFF
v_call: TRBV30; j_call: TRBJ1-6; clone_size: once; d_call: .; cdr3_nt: TGTGCCTGGTCCTCGGGGGTGGGGATTAATTCACCCCTCCACTTT; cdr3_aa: CAWSSGVGINSPLHF